The clone carrying this T cell receptor (beta chain) was found once. Its specificity is unknown. The CDR3 consists of 14 residues. Trimming removed 2 bases at V and 6 bases at J, with 14 bases between. CDR1 and CDR2 (germline): MNHEY, SMNVEV (reference sequence). This entry is derived from a study of T cell responses to AZD1222 COVID-19 vaccine. Study-level background: Combined were second doses at about 4 or about 12 weeks. Overall study findings and caveats: The study found vaccine-associated CD4 TCRs spanning spike, dominant at 160-218 and 743-854. Only after the peak T cell response were repertoires sampled.

Sequencing was performed with immunoSEQ multiplex PCR; in TCRdb, only in-frame clones are kept and a portion is missing. The sample shows fewer than 150,000 clones, about 88% of them seen only once. This specimen consisted of peripheral blood, obtained on day 0 of AZD1222 vaccination. This TCR came from an adult in good health. The chain carries TRBV27 and TRBJ2-7; no firm D call. The CDR3 protein is CASSLERALGEQYF. CDR3 sequence (DNA): TGTGCCAGCAGTTTAGAACGGGCTTTGGGCGAGCAGTACTTC.